A selection of T cell receptor beta chains follows, all from one sample in a study of blood T cell repertoires in COVID-19. Some clones are missing from TCRdb's copy, which holds only in-frame ones; the method was immunoSEQ multiplex PCR. The table has under 300,000 clones, 88% seen once. The sample comprised PBMCs or T cells enriched from blood (not recorded which). The receptors were sampled from a woman between 45 and 60 years old who had recovered from COVID-19. Each CDR3 is given with its conserved first and last residue.

v_call	j_call	cdr3_aa
TRBV5-1	TRBJ2-7	CASSQGQGTYEQYF
TRBV7-2	TRBJ2-7	CASSLDGTGATYEQYF
TRBV5-6	TRBJ1-5	CASSLRTGSNQPQHF
TRBV20-1	TRBJ2-1	CSEERDHEQFF
TRBV2	TRBJ2-5	CASRVPGLAGIQETQYF
TRBV7-3	TRBJ2-5	CASSQRKAGVQETQYF
TRBV19	TRBJ2-2	CASSIEAEGSTGELFF
TRBV4-3	TRBJ2-7	CASSQDHGGAYEQYF
TRBV30	TRBJ2-4	CAWSVRNRELAKNIQYF
TRBV6-5	TRBJ1-5	CASNAGNSNQPQHF
TRBV11-2	TRBJ2-1	CASSLVGKNEQFF
TRBV9	TRBJ1-2	CASSVDSGPYGYTF
TRBV20-1	TRBJ2-1	CSASRIAGENNEQFF
TRBV30	TRBJ1-3	CAWGTGNTIYF
TRBV28	TRBJ1-4	CASSGQGFYEKLFF
TRBV18	TRBJ1-5	CASSPGLSNQPQHF
TRBV5-4	TRBJ2-3	CASSLVGGGPADTQYF
TRBV11-2	TRBJ2-3	CASAPRKRESTDTQYF
TRBV18	TRBJ2-2	CASSPPRNRTNTGELFF
TRBV19	TRBJ2-1	CASSSQTSGSLYNEQFF
TRBV7-8	TRBJ2-3	CASRGRLAGGNTDTQYF
TRBV30	TRBJ1-1	CAWSKGYSATEAFF
TRBV28	TRBJ1-2	CASGQGAYGYTF
TRBV7-2	TRBJ2-3	CASSLTSVTGDTQYF
TRBV7-6	TRBJ1-6	CASSRTRTGGRSPLHF
TRBV9	TRBJ2-1	CASSATSGIKYEQFF
TRBV6-6	TRBJ2-1	CASSGGTVSYNEQFF
TRBV5-3	TRBJ1-2	CARSEGRGGRYTF
TRBV19	TRBJ1-5	CASKRQGIGQPQHF
TRBV9	TRBJ2-1	CASSVDYREGAYNEQFF
TRBV7-2	TRBJ2-6	CASTGQISGANVLTF
TRBV28	TRBJ2-7	CASSSPTGSHSYEQYF
TRBV18	TRBJ2-1	CASSPFVSSGGYNEQFF
TRBV16	TRBJ2-1	CASSRDRYNEQFF
TRBV7-2	TRBJ2-1	CASLAGPNEQFF
TRBV9	TRBJ2-5	CASSSGRGQETQYF
TRBV19	TRBJ1-1	CASSISAGTNTEAFF
TRBV5-1	TRBJ1-2	CASSKSAGGGGYTF
TRBV5-5	TRBJ2-3	CASSLLVIVTDTQYF
TRBV7-8	TRBJ2-1	CASSLAGHNEQFF
TRBV6-5	TRBJ2-5	CASTAGGLETQYF
TRBV21-1	TRBJ2-3	CATPPSSEWVNTQYF
TRBV7-2	TRBJ2-3	CASSSVPTSGRDDTQYF
TRBV7-8	TRBJ1-2	CASSLRFPDGYTF
TRBV27	TRBJ1-1	CASSLAGNTEAFF
TRBV9	TRBJ2-3	CASSVFPQRGSTDTQYF
TRBV19	TRBJ1-1	CASRMAGTAEAFF
TRBV5-1	TRBJ1-1	CASSSQGIRDTEAFF
TRBV7-2	TRBJ1-1	CASTLTGLSNTEAFF
TRBV24-1	TRBJ1-6	CATSDTRAGPNSPLHF